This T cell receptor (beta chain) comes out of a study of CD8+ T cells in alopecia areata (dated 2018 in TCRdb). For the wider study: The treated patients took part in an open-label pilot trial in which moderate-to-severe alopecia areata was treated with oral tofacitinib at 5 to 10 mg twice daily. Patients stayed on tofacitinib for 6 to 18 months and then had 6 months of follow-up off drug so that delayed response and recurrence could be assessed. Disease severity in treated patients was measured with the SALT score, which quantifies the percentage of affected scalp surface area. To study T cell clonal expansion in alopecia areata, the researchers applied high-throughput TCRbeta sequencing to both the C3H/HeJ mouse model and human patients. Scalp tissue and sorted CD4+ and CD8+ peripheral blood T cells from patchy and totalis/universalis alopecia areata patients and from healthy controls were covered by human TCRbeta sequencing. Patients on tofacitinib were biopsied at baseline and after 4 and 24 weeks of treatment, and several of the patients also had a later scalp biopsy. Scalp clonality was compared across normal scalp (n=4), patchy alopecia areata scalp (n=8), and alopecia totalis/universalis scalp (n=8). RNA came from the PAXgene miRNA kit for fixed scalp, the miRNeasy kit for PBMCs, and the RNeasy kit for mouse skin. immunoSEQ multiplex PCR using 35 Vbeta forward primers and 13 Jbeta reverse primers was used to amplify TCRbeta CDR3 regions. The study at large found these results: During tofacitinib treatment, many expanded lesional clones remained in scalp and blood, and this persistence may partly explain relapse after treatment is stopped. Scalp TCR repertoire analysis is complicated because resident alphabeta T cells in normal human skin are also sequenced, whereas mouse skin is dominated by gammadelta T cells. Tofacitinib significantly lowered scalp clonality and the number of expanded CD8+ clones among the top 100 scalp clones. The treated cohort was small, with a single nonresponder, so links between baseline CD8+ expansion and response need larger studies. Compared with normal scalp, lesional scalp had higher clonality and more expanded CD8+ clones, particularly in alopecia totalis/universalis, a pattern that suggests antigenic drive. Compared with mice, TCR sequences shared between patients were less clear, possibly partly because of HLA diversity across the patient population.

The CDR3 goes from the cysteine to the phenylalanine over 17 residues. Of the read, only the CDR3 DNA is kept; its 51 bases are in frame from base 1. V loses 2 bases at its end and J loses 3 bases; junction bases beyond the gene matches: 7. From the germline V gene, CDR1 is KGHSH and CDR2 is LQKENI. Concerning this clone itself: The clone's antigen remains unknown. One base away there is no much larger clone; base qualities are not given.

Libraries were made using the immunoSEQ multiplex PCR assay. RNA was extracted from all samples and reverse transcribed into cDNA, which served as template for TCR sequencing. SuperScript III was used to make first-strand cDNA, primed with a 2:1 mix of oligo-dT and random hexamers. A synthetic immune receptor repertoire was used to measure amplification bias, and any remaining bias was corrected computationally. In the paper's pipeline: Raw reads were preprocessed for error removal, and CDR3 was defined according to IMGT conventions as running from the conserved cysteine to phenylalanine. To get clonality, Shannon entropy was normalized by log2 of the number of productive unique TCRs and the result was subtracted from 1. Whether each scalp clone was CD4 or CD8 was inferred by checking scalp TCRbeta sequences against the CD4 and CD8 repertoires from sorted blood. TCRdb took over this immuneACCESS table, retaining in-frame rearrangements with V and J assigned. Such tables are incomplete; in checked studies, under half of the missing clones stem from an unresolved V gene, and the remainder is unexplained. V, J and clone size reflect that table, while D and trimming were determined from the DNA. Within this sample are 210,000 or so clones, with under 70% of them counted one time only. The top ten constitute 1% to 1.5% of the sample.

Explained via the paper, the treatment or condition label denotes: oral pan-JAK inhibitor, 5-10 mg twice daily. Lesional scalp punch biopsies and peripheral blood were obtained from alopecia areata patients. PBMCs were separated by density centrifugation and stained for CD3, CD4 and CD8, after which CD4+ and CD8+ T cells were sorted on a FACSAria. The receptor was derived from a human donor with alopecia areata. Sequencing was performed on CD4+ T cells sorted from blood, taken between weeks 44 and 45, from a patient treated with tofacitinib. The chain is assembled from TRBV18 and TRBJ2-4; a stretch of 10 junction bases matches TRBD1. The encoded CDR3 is CASSPSRTGGNKNIQYF. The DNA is TGTGCCAGCTCACCATCCCGGACAGGGGGTAACAAAAACATTCAGTACTTC.